The rows below give T cell receptor beta chains drawn from one sample of a study of T cell responses to AZD1222 COVID-19 vaccine. Profiled with immunoSEQ multiplex PCR; TCRdb holds only in-frame clones, not every one. The table lists about 210,000 clones, roughly 94% of them singletons, with approximately 1.5% in the top ten. Specimen: peripheral blood, collected 28 days after the second dose of the MenACWY control vaccine. The receptors originated from an adult who received the MenACWY meningococcal vaccine as a control. Each CDR3 is given with its conserved first and last residue. A D gene is named only where the DNA matches it firmly. A clone size is listed for some rows: how often the clone was seen (once, few, many), or a class if it is expanded.

>TRBV28|TRBJ2-1|NA|NA
CASSLLVVSSEQFF
TGTGCCAGCAGTTTATTAGTAGTATCTAGTGAGCAGTTCTTC
>TRBV27|TRBJ1-1|NA|NA
CASSSGGGNTEAFF
TGTGCCAGCAGTTCCGGGGGGGGGAACACTGAAGCTTTCTTT
>TRBV28|TRBJ2-2|TRBD1|NA
CASTRQGQPPGELFF
TGTGCCAGCACCAGACAGGGCCAGCCGCCCGGGGAGCTGTTTTTT
>TRBV12-5|TRBJ2-2|TRBD1|NA
CASGTGQGAGELFF
TGTGCTAGTGGCACGGGACAGGGGGCCGGGGAGCTGTTTTTT
>TRBV9|TRBJ1-6|NA|NA
CASSVMGAPLHF
TGTGCCAGCAGCGTAATGGGGGCACCCCTCCACTTT
>TRBV7-3|TRBJ1-1|TRBD1|NA
CASSLEGQGGTEAFF
TGTGCCAGCAGCTTAGAGGGACAGGGAGGTACTGAAGCTTTCTTT
>TRBV30|TRBJ2-7|TRBD2|NA
CAWSLTSGRRTYEQYF
TGTGCCTGGAGTCTGACTAGCGGGAGAAGAACCTACGAGCAGTACTTC
>TRBV7-2|TRBJ2-1|NA|NA
CASSSGLSYNEQFF
TGTGCCAGCAGCTCGGGCCTTTCCTACAATGAGCAGTTCTTC
>TRBV7-9|TRBJ2-7|NA|NA
CASSLQGVSYEQYF
TGTGCCAGCAGCTTGCAAGGGGTCTCCTACGAGCAGTACTTC
>TRBV27|TRBJ2-7|TRBD2|NA
CASSPRGLREGYEQYF
TGTGCCAGCAGTCCAAGAGGATTGCGGGAGGGCTACGAGCAGTACTTC
>TRBV9|TRBJ2-2|NA|NA
CASARTGELFF
TGTGCCAGCGCCAGAACCGGGGAGCTGTTTTTT
>TRBV4-3|TRBJ2-7|NA|NA
CASSPTEQGRYEQYF
TGCGCCAGCAGCCCCACAGAACAGGGAAGGTACGAGCAGTACTTC
>TRBV7-9|TRBJ2-7|TRBD2|NA
CASSLSSGRNYEQYF
TGTGCCAGCAGCTTATCTAGCGGGAGAAACTACGAGCAGTACTTC
>TRBV19|TRBJ2-5|NA|NA
CASSTDRRQETQYF
TGTGCCAGTAGTACAGACAGGCGTCAAGAGACCCAGTACTTC
>TRBV9|TRBJ1-1|TRBD1|NA
CASSPGTDQRSEAFF
TGTGCCAGCAGCCCAGGGACAGACCAACGCTCTGAAGCTTTCTTT
>TRBV28|TRBJ1-4|TRBD1|NA
CASSPGDRGEKLFF
TGTGCCAGCAGCCCCGGGGACAGGGGGGAAAAACTGTTTTTT
>TRBV4-1|TRBJ2-7|TRBD1|NA
CASSQGQGWYEQYF
TGCGCCAGCAGCCAAGGACAGGGATGGTACGAGCAGTACTTC
>TRBV6-1|TRBJ1-5|TRBD1|NA
CASSESGTGRSQPQHF
TGTGCCAGCAGTGAATCGGGGACAGGGAGGTCTCAGCCCCAGCATTTT
>TRBV3-1/TRBV3-2|TRBJ2-7|TRBD1|NA
CASRQTRDRVNYEQYF
TGTGCCAGCAGGCAAACCCGGGACAGGGTTAACTACGAGCAGTACTTC
>TRBV7-2|TRBJ1-5|NA|few
CASSLAGRSSNQPQHF
TGTGCCAGCAGCTTAGCAGGACGGAGTAGCAATCAGCCCCAGCATTTT